This T cell receptor (beta chain) was profiled in a study of blood T cell repertoires in COVID-19. Study-level information: Whether acute or convalescent, the COVID-19 samples came from the United States, Italy and Spain. Sources were T cells, B-cell-depleted T cells, or PBMCs; the material itself was cDNA or gDNA.

Trimming took 3 bases from V and 8 from J; bases not matched to a gene: 1. There are 14 residues in the CDR3. Germline V gene sequence: CDR1 SGDLS, CDR2 YYNGEE. Authors' processing steps: It was from reference gene primer amplification that nucleated cell counts were estimated. TCRdb's copy holds only in-frame clones and misses some; the assay was immunoSEQ multiplex PCR. The DNA gave D and trimming, while V, J and clone size come from that table. The sample gives about 250,000 clones, 86% of which show up once; around 3% is in the top ten. The TCR comes from a woman aged 25 to 39 with active or convalescent COVID-19. The chain uses TRBV9 and TRBJ1-6; 11 bases are shared with TRBD1. The sequenced sample consisted of peripheral blood. The CDR3 loop is CASSAGQGDSPLHF. CDR3 bases: TGTGCCAGCAGCGCGGGACAGGGGGATTCACCCCTCCACTTT.